These T cell receptor beta chains were read from a single sample in a study of identical twins. Each CDR3 protein is one row after TCRdb ran MiXCR on the 5' RACE reads. The table records under 300,000 distinct CDR3 sequences, around 8.3% of them present only once. These sequences were also reported in another study, on yellow fever vaccine responses in identical twins.

Sequenced material: CD8+ T cells sorted from blood. The receptors were sampled from a woman between 18 and 29 years old in good health. The conserved cysteine and the conserved F or W are not part of the CDR3 here.

V	J	CDR3
TRBV28	TRBJ2-1	ASSTSGTGYYNEQF
TRBV7-2	TRBJ2-3	ASSFPQRLSDTQY
TRBV2	TRBJ1-5	ASSTGTGNQPQH
TRBV20-1	TRBJ2-1	SARDLWREESEQF
TRBV7-3	TRBJ2-7	ASSLYPGGSYEQY
TRBV7-9	TRBJ2-3	ASSLQGTGADTQY
TRBV7-8	TRBJ2-7	ASSLEGTGDYEQY
TRBV2	TRBJ2-3	ASSVAPDTQY
TRBV29-1	TRBJ2-1	SVGGGVMDNEQF
TRBV2	TRBJ2-7	ASRRDEQY
TRBV20-1	TRBJ2-2	SAKALADTGELF
TRBV7-9	TRBJ2-1	ASSLRDRSNEQF
TRBV7-9	TRBJ1-1	ASSITTGGPEAF
TRBV5-6	TRBJ2-7	ASSMDSTKVAEQY
TRBV5-6	TRBJ2-4	ASSLGGKEY
TRBV14	TRBJ2-7	ASSHPTSGTYEQY
TRBV12-3/TRBV12-4	TRBJ1-1	ASRDRGRNTEAF
TRBV29-1	TRBJ2-1	SAIEQTYNEQF
TRBV20-1	TRBJ2-7	SVNRDSPYEQY
TRBV6-2/TRBV6-3	TRBJ2-2	ASSHSGDAPGELF